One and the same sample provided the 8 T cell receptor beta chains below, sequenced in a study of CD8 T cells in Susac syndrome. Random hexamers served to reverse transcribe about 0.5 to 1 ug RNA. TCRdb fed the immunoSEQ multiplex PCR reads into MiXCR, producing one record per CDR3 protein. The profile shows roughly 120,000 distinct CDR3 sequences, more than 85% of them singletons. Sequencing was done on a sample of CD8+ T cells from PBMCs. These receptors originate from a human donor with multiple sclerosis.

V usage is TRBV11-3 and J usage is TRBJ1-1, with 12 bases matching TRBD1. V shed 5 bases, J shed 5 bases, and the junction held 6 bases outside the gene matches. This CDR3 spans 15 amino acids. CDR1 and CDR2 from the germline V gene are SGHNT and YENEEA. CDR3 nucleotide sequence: TGTGCCAGCAGCGCCCGGGACAGGGGGCCTACTGAAGCTTTCTTT. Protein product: CASSARDRGPTEAFF. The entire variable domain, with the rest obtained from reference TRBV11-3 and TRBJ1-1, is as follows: EAGVVQSPRYKIIEKKQPVAFWCNPISGHNTLYWYLQNLGQGPELLIRYENEEAVDDSQLPKDRFSAERLKGVDSTLKIQPAELGDSAVYLCASSARDRGPTEAFFGQGTRLTVV.

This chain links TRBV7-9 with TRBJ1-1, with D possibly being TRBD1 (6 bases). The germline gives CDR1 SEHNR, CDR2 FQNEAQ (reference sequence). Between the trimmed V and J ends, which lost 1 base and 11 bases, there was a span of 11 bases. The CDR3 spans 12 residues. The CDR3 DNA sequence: TGTGCCAGCAGCTTAGAGAGGGGGATGGCTTTCTTT. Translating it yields CASSLERGMAFF.

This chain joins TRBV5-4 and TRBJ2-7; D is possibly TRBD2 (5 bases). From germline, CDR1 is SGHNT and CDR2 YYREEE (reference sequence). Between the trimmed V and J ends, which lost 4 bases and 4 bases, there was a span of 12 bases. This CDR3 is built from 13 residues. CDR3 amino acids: CASSRPGVYEQYV. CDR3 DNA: TGTGCCAGCAGCCGGCCCGGGGTTTACGAGCAGTACGTC.

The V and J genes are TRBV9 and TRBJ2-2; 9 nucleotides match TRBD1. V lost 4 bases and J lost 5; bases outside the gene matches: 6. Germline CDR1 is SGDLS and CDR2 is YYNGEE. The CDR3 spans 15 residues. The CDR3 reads CASSNRDRVTGELFF. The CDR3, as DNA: TGTGCCAGCAGCAACCGGGACAGGGTGACCGGGGAGCTGTTTTTT.

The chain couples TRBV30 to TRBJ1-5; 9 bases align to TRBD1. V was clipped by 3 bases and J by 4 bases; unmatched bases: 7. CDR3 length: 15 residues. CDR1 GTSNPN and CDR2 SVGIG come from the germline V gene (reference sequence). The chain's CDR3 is CAWSRTDRGNQPQHF. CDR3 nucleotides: TGTGCCTGGAGCAGAACGGACAGGGGAAATCAGCCCCAGCATTTT.

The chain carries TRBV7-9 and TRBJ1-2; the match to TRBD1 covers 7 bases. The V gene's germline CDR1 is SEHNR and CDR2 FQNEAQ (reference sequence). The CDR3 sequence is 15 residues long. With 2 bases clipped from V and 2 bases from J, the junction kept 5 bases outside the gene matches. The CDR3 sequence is CASSLPQGINYGYTF. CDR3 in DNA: TGTGCCAGCAGCTTACCACAGGGGATAAACTATGGCTACACCTTC.

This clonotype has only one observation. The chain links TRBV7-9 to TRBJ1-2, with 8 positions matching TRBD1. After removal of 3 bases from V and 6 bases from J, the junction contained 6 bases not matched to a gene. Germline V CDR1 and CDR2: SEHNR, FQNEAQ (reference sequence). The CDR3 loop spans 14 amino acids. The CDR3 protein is CASSLQGASDGYTF. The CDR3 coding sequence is TGTGCCAGCAGCTTGCAGGGGGCGTCGGATGGCTACACCTTC.

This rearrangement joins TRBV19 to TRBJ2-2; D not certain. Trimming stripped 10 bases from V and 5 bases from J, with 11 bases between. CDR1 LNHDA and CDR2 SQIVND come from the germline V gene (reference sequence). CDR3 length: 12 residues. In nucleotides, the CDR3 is TGTGCCACCAAGGTGGGGACCGGGGAGCTGTTTTTT. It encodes CATKVGTGELFF.